The 12 T cell receptor beta chains in this list originate from one sample, sequenced in a study of blood T cell repertoires in COVID-19. The table came from immunoSEQ multiplex PCR; TCRdb's copy has only in-frame clones and leaves some out. The table records 200,000 to 250,000 clones, over 75% of them present only once. The sequenced material came from peripheral blood. The receptors were sampled from a man in his fifties or sixties with COVID-19, enrolled during active disease.

This chain connects TRBV4-3 to TRBJ1-2, with a possible D match to TRBD1 (6 bases). The CDR3 extends over 16 amino acids. V lost 1 base to trimming and J lost 8 bases, with 20 bases between them. Germline values: CDR1 LGHNA, CDR2 YSLEER. CDR3 region: CASSQAQGPPGRGYTF. The CDR3 bases are TGCGCCAGCAGCCAAGCACAGGGCCCGCCCGGGAGGGGCTACACCTTC.

This chain uses TRBV29-1 with TRBJ2-7; D is unresolved. This CDR3 is 11 amino acids long. Between the trimmed V and J ends, which lost 3 bases and 3 bases, there was a span of 6 bases. Looked up from germline, CDR1 is SQVTM and CDR2 is ANQGSEA. CDR3 region: CSVDSGYEQYF. CDR3 sequence (DNA): TGCAGCGTTGATAGTGGCTACGAGCAGTACTTC.

This chain links TRBV4-3 with TRBJ2-5; D might be TRBD2 (6 bases). The ends were cut back, 0 bases at V and 5 bases at J, with 10 bases in the middle. CDR3 length: 14 residues. Per the germline V gene, CDR1 is LGHNA and CDR2 is YSLEER. The CDR3 protein is CASSQDGGWETQYF. The CDR3 bases are TGCGCCAGCAGCCAAGATGGGGGGTGGGAGACCCAGTACTTC.

This chain uses TRBV28 with TRBJ1-5; 7 bases map to TRBD1. From germline, CDR1 is MDHEN and CDR2 SYDVKM. CDR3 size: 14 residues. The ends lost 7 bases at V and 3 bases at J; junction bases unmatched: 6. The CDR3 DNA is TGTGCCAGCACGCGGACAGGTATCAATCAGCCCCAGCATTTT. Protein product: CASTRTGINQPQHF.

CDR3 region: CAWRRPGQGTRGTEAFF. CDR3 in DNA: TGTGCCTGGAGGAGACCGGGACAGGGGACGAGGGGCACTGAAGCTTTCTTT. This chain joins TRBV30 and TRBJ1-1, with 10 bases aligning to TRBD1. Trimming took 3 bases from V and 4 from J; bases not matched to a gene: 14. The CDR3 loop spans 17 amino acids. CDR1 GTSNPN and CDR2 SVGIG come from the germline V gene (reference sequence).

The chain employs TRBV19 and TRBJ2-7, with D possibly matching TRBD2 (5 bases). The germline CDR1 and CDR2 sequences are LNHDA and SQIVND (reference sequence). Trimming pared 1 base from V and 2 bases from J, leaving 12 bases between. The CDR3 is made up of 15 amino acids. This CDR3 is CASSIARETAYEQYF. For the CDR3, the DNA is TGTGCCAGTAGTATAGCGAGGGAGACCGCCTACGAGCAGTACTTC.

V is TRBV9 and J is TRBJ2-2; tentatively, D is TRBD1 (5 bases). V shed 4 bases and J shed 7 bases, with 14 bases lying between them. The CDR3 length is 14 residues. CDR1 is SGDLS, CDR2 YYNGEE, per germline. The CDR3 protein is CASSSRSTDGELFF. The CDR3 region has the DNA TGTGCCAGCAGCTCACGTTCGACAGACGGGGAGCTGTTTTTT.

The chain recombines TRBV6-2 or TRBV6-3 with TRBJ2-5; the D gene is possibly TRBD2 (6 bases). Germline CDR1 MNHEY, CDR2 SVGEGT. CDR3 length: 15 residues. V dropped 5 bases and J dropped 3 bases, with 16 bases sitting between them. CDR3 in DNA: TGTGCCAGCAGTCATTTACGGGGCGGGGAAGAGACCCAGTACTTC. Translating gives CASSHLRGGEETQYF.

This chain connects TRBV7-2 to TRBJ1-2; 7 bases line up with TRBD1. Per the germline V gene, CDR1 is SGHTA and CDR2 is FQGNSA. CDR3 size: 13 residues. J gave up 3 bases and V 6 bases, and 4 bases lay outside the gene matches. As DNA, the CDR3 is TGTGCCAGCAGACGTCAGGGGGACTATGGCTACACCTTC. It codes for CASRRQGDYGYTF.

The genes are TRBV5-1 and TRBJ2-3; perhaps TRBD2 as D (6 bases). Germline CDR1 and CDR2: SGHRS and YFSETQ. CDR3 size: 15 residues. Trimming stripped 0 bases from V and 2 bases from J, with 10 bases between. The CDR3 here is CASSLVGGFTDTQYF. CDR3 bases: TGCGCCAGCAGCTTGGTGGGGGGATTCACAGATACGCAGTATTTT.

V is TRBV3-1 (or the pseudogene TRBV3-2) and J is TRBJ2-1; 8 nucleotides match TRBD1. Looked up from germline, CDR1 is LGHDT and CDR2 is YNNKEL (reference sequence). The V and J ends lost 3 bases and 1 base, in that order; junction bases with no gene match: 2. The CDR3 length is 15 residues. As DNA, the CDR3 is TGTGCCAGCAGCCAGACAGGGGTTTCCTACAATGAGCAGTTCTTC. It translates to CASSQTGVSYNEQFF.

The chain has TRBV27 and TRBJ2-3; 11 nucleotides match TRBD2. V lost 5 bases and J lost 2; bases outside the gene matches: 9. Per germline, CDR1 MNHEY and CDR2 SMNVEV (reference sequence). The CDR3 spans 17 residues. The CDR3 here is CASSPYSGGAYTDTQYF. Written as DNA, the CDR3 is TGTGCCAGCAGTCCATATAGCGGGGGGGCCTACACAGATACGCAGTATTTT.